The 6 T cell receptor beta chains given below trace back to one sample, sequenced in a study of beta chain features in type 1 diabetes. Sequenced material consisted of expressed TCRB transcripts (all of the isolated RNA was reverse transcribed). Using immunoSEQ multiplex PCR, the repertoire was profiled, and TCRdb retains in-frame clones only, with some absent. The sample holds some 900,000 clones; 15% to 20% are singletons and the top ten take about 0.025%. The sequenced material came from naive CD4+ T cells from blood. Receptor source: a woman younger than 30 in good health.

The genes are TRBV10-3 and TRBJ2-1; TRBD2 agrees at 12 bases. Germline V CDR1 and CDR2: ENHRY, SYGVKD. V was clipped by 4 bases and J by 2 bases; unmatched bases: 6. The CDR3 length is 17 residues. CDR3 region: CAISVPSGRETYNEQFF. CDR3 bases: TGTGCCATCAGTGTCCCTAGCGGGAGGGAAACCTACAATGAGCAGTTCTTC.

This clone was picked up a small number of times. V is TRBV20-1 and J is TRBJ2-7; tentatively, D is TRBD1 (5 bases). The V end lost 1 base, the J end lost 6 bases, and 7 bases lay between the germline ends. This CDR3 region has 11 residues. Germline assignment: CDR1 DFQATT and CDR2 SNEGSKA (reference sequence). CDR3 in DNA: TGCAGTGCTAGAGCAAGGGGCGAGCAGTACTTC. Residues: CSARARGEQYF.

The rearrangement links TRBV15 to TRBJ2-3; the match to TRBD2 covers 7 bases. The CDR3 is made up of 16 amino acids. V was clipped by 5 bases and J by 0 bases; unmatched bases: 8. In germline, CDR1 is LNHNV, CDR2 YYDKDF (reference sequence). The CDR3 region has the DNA TGTGCCACCAGCGGGGGAAATAGCGGGAGCACAGATACGCAGTATTTT. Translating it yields CATSGGNSGSTDTQYF.

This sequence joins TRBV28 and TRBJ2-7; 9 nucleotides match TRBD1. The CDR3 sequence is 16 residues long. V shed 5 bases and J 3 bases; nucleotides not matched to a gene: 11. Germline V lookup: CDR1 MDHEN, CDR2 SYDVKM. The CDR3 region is CASSPPQTGGFYEQYF. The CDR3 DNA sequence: TGTGCCAGCAGTCCCCCCCAGACAGGGGGATTCTACGAGCAGTACTTC.

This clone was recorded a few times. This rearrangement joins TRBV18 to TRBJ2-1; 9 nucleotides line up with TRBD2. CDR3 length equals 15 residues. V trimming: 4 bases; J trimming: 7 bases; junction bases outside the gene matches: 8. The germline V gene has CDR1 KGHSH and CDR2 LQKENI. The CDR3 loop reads CASSLSGSWTNEQFF. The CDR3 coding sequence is TGTGCCAGCTCACTTAGCGGGAGTTGGACAAATGAGCAGTTCTTC.

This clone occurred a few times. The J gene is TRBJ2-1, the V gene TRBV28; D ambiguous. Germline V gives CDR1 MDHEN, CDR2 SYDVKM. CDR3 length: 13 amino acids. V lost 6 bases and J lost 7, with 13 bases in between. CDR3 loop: CASSTSVGNEQFF. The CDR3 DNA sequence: TGTGCCAGCAGCACGAGCGTAGGGAATGAGCAGTTCTTC.